The present entry profiles one T cell receptor beta chain with its context. The antigen remains unidentified. Looked up from germline, CDR1 is SGHAT and CDR2 is FQNNGV. The CDR3 extends over 13 amino acids. V was clipped by 5 bases and J by 9 bases, with 14 bases between them. The record originates from a study of cytomegalovirus exposure and HLA in healthy donors. At the level of the study: An early release of data contained 70 million to 95 million unique TCRs, which came from HLA-typed donors. Study results and limitations: Rarity characterized most TCR sequences, yet some public TCRs appeared in many donors.

PCR was performed using 60 Vbeta and 13 Jbeta primers. Measured with immunoSEQ multiplex PCR; TCRdb has only the in-frame clones, and not every one. The sample includes tens of thousands of clones, 85% to 95% of them seen just once. Sequenced: PBMCs. The sequence was collected from a young woman in good health and CMV-seronegative. The chain combines TRBV11-2 with TRBJ1-5; D remains unclear. CDR3 nucleotide sequence: TGTGCCAGCAGCCTGACTCCGACGGGGCCCCAGCATTTT. Amino acid sequence: CASSLTPTGPQHF.